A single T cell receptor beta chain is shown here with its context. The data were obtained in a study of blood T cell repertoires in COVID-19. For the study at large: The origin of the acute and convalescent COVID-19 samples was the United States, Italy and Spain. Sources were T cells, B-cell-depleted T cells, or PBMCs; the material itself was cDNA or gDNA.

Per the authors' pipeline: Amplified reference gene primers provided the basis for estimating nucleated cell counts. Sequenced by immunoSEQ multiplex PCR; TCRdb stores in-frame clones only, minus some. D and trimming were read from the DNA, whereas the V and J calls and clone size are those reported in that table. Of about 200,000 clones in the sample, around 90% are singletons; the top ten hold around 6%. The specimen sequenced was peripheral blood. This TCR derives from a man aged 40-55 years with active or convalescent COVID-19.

The chain's CDR3 is CASSIFDEGAVANYGYTF. DNA of the CDR3: TGTGCCAGCAGTATATTCGATGAAGGGGCGGTTGCTAACTATGGCTACACCTTC. This chain joins TRBV28 and TRBJ1-2, with D maybe TRBD1 (5 bases). CDR1 MDHEN and CDR2 SYDVKM come from the germline V gene. This CDR3 has 18 residues. V was trimmed by 5 bases and J by 0 bases, leaving 22 bases between them.